The 19 T cell receptor beta chains below were found in one sample sequenced in a study of blood T cell repertoires in COVID-19. Measured with immunoSEQ multiplex PCR; TCRdb has only the in-frame clones, and not every one. The sample holds 95,000 to 150,000 clones, approximately 70% seen once. Sequences were obtained from peripheral blood. The receptors here all came from a human donor with acute or convalescent COVID-19. The donor label of this sample is uncertain.

The chain uses TRBV28 and TRBJ1-2; D not certain. V lost 5 bases to trimming and J lost 0 bases, with 10 bases between them. Per the germline V gene, CDR1 is MDHEN and CDR2 is SYDVKM. The CDR3 totals 14 residues. The DNA of the CDR3 is TGTGCCAGCAGTCTACCGGGAACTAACTATGGCTACACCTTC. This encodes CASSLPGTNYGYTF.

In this sample, this clone turned up once. The CDR3 loop reads CATSDGGTEVNEQFF. The CDR3 nucleotides are TGTGCCACCAGTGATGGGGGGACAGAGGTAAATGAGCAGTTCTTC. J is TRBJ2-1 and V is TRBV24-1; D perhaps matches TRBD1 (7 bases). CDR1 and CDR2 (germline): KGHDR, SFDVKD. Trimming shortened V by 3 bases and J by 7 bases, and 15 bases separated the two germline ends. This CDR3 spans 15 amino acids.

The chain links TRBV5-1 to TRBJ2-3; TRBD2 agrees at 7 bases. V lost 3 bases, J lost 6 bases, and 10 bases stayed unmatched. CDR1 and CDR2 from the germline V gene are SGHRS and YFSETQ. There are 15 residues in the CDR3. The CDR3 spells CASSSSGGSWDTQYF. DNA of the CDR3: TGCGCCAGCAGCTCTAGCGGTGGTAGTTGGGATACGCAGTATTTT.

This rearrangement joins TRBV10-3 to TRBJ1-1; D uncertain. The germline V and J ends were trimmed by 2 bases and 6 bases, with 7 bases remaining between them. This CDR3 is 12 amino acids long. In germline, CDR1 is ENHRY, CDR2 SYGVKD. CDR3 sequence: CAISEGSAEAFF. For the CDR3, the DNA is TGTGCCATCAGTGAGGGAAGCGCTGAAGCTTTCTTT.

The genes are TRBV7-8 and TRBJ1-2; 8 nucleotides match TRBD1. Germline V gene sequence: CDR1 SGHVS, CDR2 FQNEAQ. The CDR3 contains 16 residues. The V segment lost 1 base and the J segment 8 bases; nucleotides outside the gene matches: 12. The CDR3 region has the DNA TGTGCCAGCAGCTTAGACCTCGGCAGGGGGCTCGGAGGCTACACCTTC. Translation gives CASSLDLGRGLGGYTF.

This clone was observed a few times. CDR3 nucleotide sequence: TGCAGCGTAGCAACAGGGGAAGGTCAGCCCCAGCATTTT. It translates to CSVATGEGQPQHF. The V and J genes are TRBV29-1 and TRBJ1-5, with TRBD1 identical over 7 bases. This CDR3 has 13 residues. J lost 6 bases, V lost 6 bases, and 8 bases had no gene match. Germline V lookup: CDR1 SQVTM, CDR2 ANQGSEA.

The table lists this clone with a few counts. V and J are TRBV12-5 and TRBJ2-5; a possible D gene is TRBD1 (5 bases). The germline V gene encodes CDR1 LGHNT and CDR2 FRNRAP. V was cut by 3 bases and J by 3 bases, with 11 bases left in between. The CDR3 has 14 residues. The CDR3 DNA is TGTGCTAGTGGTTTTGGTAGGGGCGAAGAGACCCAGTACTTC. It encodes CASGFGRGEETQYF.

The chain recombines TRBV2 with TRBJ2-1; D is possibly TRBD2 (6 bases). Germline assignment: CDR1 SNHLY and CDR2 FYNNEI. The CDR3 is 15 residues long. The V and J ends lost 4 bases and 12 bases respectively, with 22 bases between them. The CDR3 loop is CASSGTWGLADRQFF. The CDR3 DNA reads TGTGCCAGCAGTGGAACATGGGGGTTAGCGGATCGGCAGTTCTTC.

This chain joins TRBV30 and TRBJ2-1, with D possibly being TRBD2 (5 bases). CDR1 is GTSNPN, CDR2 SVGIG, per germline (reference sequence). The CDR3 has 15 amino acids. V dropped 2 bases and J dropped 2 bases, with 13 bases sitting between them. The CDR3: CAWSRLAAAYNEQFF. The DNA for the CDR3 is TGTGCCTGGAGTCGCCTAGCTGCTGCCTACAATGAGCAGTTCTTC.

The rearrangement uses TRBV5-8 and TRBJ2-3; 8 bases match TRBD1. V trimming: 2 bases; J trimming: 1 base; junction bases outside the gene matches: 3. Per the germline V gene, CDR1 is SGHTS and CDR2 is YDEGEE. The CDR3 has 15 residues. The CDR3 bases are TGTGCCAGCAGCTTCTTGGACAGGGGCACAGATACGCAGTATTTT. As protein: CASSFLDRGTDTQYF. Full variable domain (remainder filled in from reference TRBV5-8 and TRBJ2-3): EAGVTQSPTHLIKTRGQQATLRCSPISGHTSVYWYQQALGLGLQFLLWYDEGEERNRGNFPPRFSGRQFPNYSSELNVNALELEDSALYLCASSFLDRGTDTQYFGPGTRLTVL.

This chain uses TRBV6-5 with TRBJ1-1; D remains ambiguous. This CDR3 region has 12 residues. CDR1 and CDR2 from the germline V gene are MNHEY and SVGAGI. V was shortened by 8 bases and J by 1 base, with 8 bases between the two germline ends. The CDR3 loop is CASPRGNTEAFF. Written as DNA, the CDR3 is TGTGCCAGCCCGCGCGGGAACACTGAAGCTTTCTTT.

This clone was counted a few times. This chain joins TRBV28 and TRBJ2-1; 12 bases are a match to TRBD2. The junction had 17 bases not matched to a gene; V was cut back by 7 bases and J by 4 bases. CDR3 length: 19 amino acids. CDR1 and CDR2 (germline): MDHEN, SYDVKM. Here the CDR3 reads CASTTSSGGASVPYNEQFF. Written as DNA, the CDR3 is TGTGCCAGCACCACATCTAGCGGGGGGGCCTCTGTCCCTTACAATGAGCAGTTCTTC.

This clone was seen repeatedly, ten times or more. The V gene is TRBV11-2, the J gene TRBJ2-2; 14 bases fit TRBD2. The CDR3 runs 18 residues. The ends lost 8 bases at V and 6 bases at J; junction bases unmatched: 14. CDR1 and CDR2 (germline): SGHAT, FQNNGV. The CDR3 coding sequence is TGTGCCAGCGGCGGACTAGCGGGGGGCCGTTACACTTCCGGGGAGCTGTTTTTT. It specifies CASGGLAGGRYTSGELFF.

V gene TRBV6-1 combines with J gene TRBJ2-2, with 12 bases matching TRBD2. The CDR3 consists of 17 residues. Germline V gene data show CDR1 as MNHNS and CDR2 as SASEGT. J lost 4 bases, V lost 4 bases, and 7 bases had no gene match. The CDR3 is CASSALAGGAFTGELFF. DNA of the CDR3: TGTGCCAGCAGTGCACTAGCGGGGGGCGCCTTCACCGGGGAGCTGTTTTTT.

This clone was counted only a few times. CDR3 in DNA: TGCGCCAGCAGCCAAGAGGGGACAGGGGGAGTCGCCCAGTACTTC. Amino acids: CASSQEGTGGVAQYF. V gene TRBV4-1 combines with J gene TRBJ2-5, with 11 bases lining up with TRBD1. CDR3 length: 15 amino acids. Germline CDR1 and CDR2: MGHRA and YSYEKL. Germline trimming cut 0 bases from V and 9 bases from J; bases unmatched to any gene: 6.

The chain links TRBV2 to TRBJ2-2; tentative D call: TRBD1 (6 bases). V was cut by 7 bases and J by 6 bases, with 15 bases left in between. This CDR3 contains 14 residues. Germline V gene lookup returns CDR1 SNHLY and CDR2 FYNNEI. The CDR3 nucleotides read TGTGCCAGCACGGCGCAGGGGTCGGCCGGGGAGCTGTTTTTT. Protein product: CASTAQGSAGELFF.

V gene TRBV9 combines with J gene TRBJ2-3; 9 bases align to TRBD2. The CDR3 has 16 residues. The germline V gene encodes CDR1 SGDLS and CDR2 YYNGEE. Losses at the gene ends were 4 bases for V and 2 bases for J; bases not matched to a gene: 8. The CDR3 loop reads CASSKFAGGNTDTQYF. The CDR3 coding sequence is TGTGCCAGCAGCAAGTTCGCGGGGGGGAACACAGATACGCAGTATTTT.

In DNA, the CDR3 is TGCAGTGCTAGAACAGGGGGGTGGGCTTTCTTT. Its protein product is CSARTGGWAFF. V gene TRBV20-1 combines with J gene TRBJ1-1; 8 bases fit TRBD1. This CDR3 spans 11 amino acids. Germline V gives CDR1 DFQATT, CDR2 SNEGSKA (reference sequence). Trimming took 2 bases from V and 11 from J; bases not matched to a gene: 4.

The chain employs TRBV7-9 and TRBJ1-4; D might be TRBD1 (5 bases). The ends were cut back, 4 bases at V and 5 bases at J, with 14 bases in the middle. The germline V gene encodes CDR1 SEHNR and CDR2 FQNEAQ (reference sequence). The CDR3 is 15 residues long. Written as DNA, the CDR3 is TGTGCCAGCAGCTCCAACCCTGACAGAAATGAAAAACTGTTTTTT. As protein: CASSSNPDRNEKLFF.